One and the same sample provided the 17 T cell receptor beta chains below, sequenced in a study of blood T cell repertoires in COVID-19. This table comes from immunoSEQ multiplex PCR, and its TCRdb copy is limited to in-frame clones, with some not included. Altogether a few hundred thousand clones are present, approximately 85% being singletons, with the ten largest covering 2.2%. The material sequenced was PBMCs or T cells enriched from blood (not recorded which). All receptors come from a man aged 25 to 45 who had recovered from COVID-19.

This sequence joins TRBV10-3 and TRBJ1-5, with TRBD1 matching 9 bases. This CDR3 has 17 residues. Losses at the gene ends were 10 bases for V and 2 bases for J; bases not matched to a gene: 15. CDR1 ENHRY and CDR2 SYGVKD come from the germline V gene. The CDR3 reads CATRPGQGGEGNQPQHF. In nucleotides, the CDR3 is TGTGCCACCCGCCCGGGACAGGGAGGTGAAGGCAATCAGCCCCAGCATTTT.

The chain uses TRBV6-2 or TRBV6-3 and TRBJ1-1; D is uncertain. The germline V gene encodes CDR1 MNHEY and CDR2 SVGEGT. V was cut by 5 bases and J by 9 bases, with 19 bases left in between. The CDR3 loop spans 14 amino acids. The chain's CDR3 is CASSTEMLKFKAFF. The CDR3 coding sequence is TGTGCCAGCAGTACTGAGATGCTGAAGTTTAAAGCTTTCTTT.

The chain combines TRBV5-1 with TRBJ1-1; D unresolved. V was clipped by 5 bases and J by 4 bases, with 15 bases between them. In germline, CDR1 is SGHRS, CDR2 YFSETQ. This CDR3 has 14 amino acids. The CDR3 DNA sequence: TGCGCCAGCAGACGAGCGAGCGGTGGCACTGAAGCTTTCTTT. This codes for CASRRASGGTEAFF.

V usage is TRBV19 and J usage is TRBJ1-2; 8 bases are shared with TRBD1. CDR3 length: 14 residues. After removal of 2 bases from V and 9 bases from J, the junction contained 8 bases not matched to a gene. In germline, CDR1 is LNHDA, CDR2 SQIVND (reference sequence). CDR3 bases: TGTGCCAGTAGTATATATACAGGGGGGATGAGCTACACCTTC. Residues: CASSIYTGGMSYTF.

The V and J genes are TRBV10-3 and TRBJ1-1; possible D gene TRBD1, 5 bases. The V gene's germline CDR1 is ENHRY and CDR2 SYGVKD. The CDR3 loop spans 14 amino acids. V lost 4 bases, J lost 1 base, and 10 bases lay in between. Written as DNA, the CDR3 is TGTGCCATCAGTGGGCAGGGAAAGAACACTGAAGCTTTCTTT. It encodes CAISGQGKNTEAFF.

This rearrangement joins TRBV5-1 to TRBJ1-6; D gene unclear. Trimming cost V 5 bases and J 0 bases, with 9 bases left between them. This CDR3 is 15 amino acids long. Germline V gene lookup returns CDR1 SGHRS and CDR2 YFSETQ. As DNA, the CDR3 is TGCGCCAGCAGGGACTGGAGCTCCTATAATTCACCCCTCCACTTT. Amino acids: CASRDWSSYNSPLHF.

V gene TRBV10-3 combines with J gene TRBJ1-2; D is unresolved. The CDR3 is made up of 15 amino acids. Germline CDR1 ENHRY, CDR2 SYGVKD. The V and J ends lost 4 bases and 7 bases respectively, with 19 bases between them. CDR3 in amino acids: CAISGGQTNYGGYTF. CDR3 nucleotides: TGTGCCATCAGTGGTGGCCAGACTAACTATGGTGGCTACACCTTC.

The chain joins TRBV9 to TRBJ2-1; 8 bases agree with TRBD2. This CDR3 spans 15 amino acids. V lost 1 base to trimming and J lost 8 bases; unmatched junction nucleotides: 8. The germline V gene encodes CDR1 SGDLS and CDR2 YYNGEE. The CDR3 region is CASSVSIAGSDEQFF. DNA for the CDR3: TGTGCCAGCAGCGTAAGTATAGCGGGGTCCGATGAGCAGTTCTTC. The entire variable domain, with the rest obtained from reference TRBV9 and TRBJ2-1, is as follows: DSGVTQTPKHLITATGQRVTLRCSPRSGDLSVYWYQQSLDQGLQFLIQYYNGEERAKGNILERFSAQQFPDLHSELNLSSLELGDSALYFCASSVSIAGSDEQFFGPGTRLTVL.

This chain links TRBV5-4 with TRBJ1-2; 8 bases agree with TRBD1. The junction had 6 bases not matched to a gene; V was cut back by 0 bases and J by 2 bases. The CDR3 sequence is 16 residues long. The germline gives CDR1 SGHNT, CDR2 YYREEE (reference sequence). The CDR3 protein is CASSLAQGAKNYGYTF. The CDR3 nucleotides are TGTGCCAGCAGCTTGGCCCAGGGGGCGAAGAACTATGGCTACACCTTC.

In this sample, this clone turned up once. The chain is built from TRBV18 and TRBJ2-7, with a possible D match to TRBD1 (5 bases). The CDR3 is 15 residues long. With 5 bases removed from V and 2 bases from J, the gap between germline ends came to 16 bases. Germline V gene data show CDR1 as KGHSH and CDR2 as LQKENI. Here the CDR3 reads CASSAPTVHPYEQYF. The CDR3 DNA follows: TGTGCCAGCTCAGCGCCGACAGTACATCCCTACGAGCAGTACTTC.

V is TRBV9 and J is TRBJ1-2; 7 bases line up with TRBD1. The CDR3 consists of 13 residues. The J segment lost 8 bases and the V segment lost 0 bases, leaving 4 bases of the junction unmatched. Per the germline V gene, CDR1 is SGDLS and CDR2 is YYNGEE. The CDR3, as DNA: TGTGCCAGCAGCGTAGGACAGGGCTGGGGCTACACCTTC. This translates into CASSVGQGWGYTF.

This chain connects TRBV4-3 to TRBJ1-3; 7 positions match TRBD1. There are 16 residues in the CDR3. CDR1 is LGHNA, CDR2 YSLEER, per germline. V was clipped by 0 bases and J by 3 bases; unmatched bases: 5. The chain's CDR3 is CASSQDMAGGGNTIYF. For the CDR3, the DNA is TGCGCCAGCAGCCAAGATATGGCAGGGGGTGGAAACACCATATATTTT.

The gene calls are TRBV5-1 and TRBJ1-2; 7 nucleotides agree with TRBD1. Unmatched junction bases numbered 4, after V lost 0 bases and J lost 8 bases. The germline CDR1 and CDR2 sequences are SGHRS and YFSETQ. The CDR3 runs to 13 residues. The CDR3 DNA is TGCGCCAGCAGCTTGGGACAGGGACACGGCTACACCTTC. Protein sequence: CASSLGQGHGYTF.

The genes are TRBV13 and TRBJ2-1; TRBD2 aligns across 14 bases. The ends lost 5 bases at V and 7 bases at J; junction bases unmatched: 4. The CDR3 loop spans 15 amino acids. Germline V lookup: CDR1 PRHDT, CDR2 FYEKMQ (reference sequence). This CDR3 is CASSPRTSGGNEQFF. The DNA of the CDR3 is TGTGCCAGCAGCCCTCGGACTAGCGGGGGGAATGAGCAGTTCTTC. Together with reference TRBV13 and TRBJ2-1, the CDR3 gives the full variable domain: AAGVIQSPRHLIKEKRETATLKCYPIPRHDTVYWYQQGPGQDPQFLISFYEKMQSDKGSIPDRFSAQQFSDYHSELNMSSLELGDSALYFCASSPRTSGGNEQFFGPGTRLTVL.

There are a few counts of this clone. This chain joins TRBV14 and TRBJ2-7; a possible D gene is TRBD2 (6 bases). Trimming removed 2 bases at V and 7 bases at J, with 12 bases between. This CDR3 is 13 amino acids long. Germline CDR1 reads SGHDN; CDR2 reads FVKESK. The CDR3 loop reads CASSQMTGREQYF. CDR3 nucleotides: TGTGCCAGCAGCCAAATGACGGGGAGGGAGCAGTACTTC.

The CDR3 here is CASSLGGVMNTEAFF. CDR3 bases: TGTGCCAGCAGCCTCGGTGGAGTTATGAACACTGAAGCTTTCTTT. The chain recombines TRBV6-6 with TRBJ1-1; D not certain. Germline V gene data show CDR1 as MNHNY and CDR2 as SVGAGI (reference sequence). The CDR3 is 15 residues long. V was cut by 6 bases and J by 0 bases, with 14 bases left in between.

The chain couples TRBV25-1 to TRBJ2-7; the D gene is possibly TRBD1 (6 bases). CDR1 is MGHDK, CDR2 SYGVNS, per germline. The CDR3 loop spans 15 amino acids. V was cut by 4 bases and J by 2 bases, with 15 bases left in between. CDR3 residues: CASSGHDRIPYEQYF. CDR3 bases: TGTGCCAGCAGTGGACATGACAGGATCCCCTACGAGCAGTACTTC.